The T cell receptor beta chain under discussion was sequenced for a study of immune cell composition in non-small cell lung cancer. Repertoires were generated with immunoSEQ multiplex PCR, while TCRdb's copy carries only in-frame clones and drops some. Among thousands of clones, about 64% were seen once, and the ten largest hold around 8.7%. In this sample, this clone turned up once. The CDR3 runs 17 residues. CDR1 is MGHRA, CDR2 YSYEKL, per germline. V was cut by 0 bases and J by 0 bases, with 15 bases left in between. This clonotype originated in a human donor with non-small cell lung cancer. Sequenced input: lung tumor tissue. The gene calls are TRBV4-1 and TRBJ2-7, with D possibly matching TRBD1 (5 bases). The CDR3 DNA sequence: TGCGCCAGCAGCCAAGATGGGTCGACAGCTACCTCCTACGAGCAGTACTTC. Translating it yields CASSQDGSTATSYEQYF.